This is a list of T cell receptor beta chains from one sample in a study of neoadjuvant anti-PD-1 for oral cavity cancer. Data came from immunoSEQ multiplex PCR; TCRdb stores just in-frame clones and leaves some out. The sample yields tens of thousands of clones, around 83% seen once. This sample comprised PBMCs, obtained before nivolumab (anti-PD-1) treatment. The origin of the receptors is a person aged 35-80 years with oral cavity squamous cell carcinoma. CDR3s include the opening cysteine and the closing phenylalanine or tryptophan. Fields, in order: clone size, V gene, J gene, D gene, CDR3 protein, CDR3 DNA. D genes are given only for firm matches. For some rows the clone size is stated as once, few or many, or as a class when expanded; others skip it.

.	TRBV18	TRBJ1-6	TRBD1	CASSPGTDSPLHF	TGTGCCAGCTCACCAGGGACAGATTCACCCCTCCACTTT
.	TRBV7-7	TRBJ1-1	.	CASSFERGTEAFF	TGTGCCAGCAGCTTTGAAAGGGGCACTGAAGCTTTCTTT
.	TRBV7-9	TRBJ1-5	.	CASSFDGAGNQPQHF	TGTGCCAGCAGCTTCGACGGGGCGGGCAATCAGCCCCAGCATTTT
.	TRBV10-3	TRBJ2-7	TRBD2	CAMASGYSYEQYF	TGTGCCATGGCTAGCGGGTATTCCTACGAGCAGTACTTC
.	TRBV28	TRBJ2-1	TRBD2	CASRAGVRLNEQFF	TGTGCCAGCAGGGCGGGAGTTAGGCTCAATGAGCAGTTCTTC
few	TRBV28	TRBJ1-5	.	CASSSTGLQPQHF	TGTGCCAGCAGCTCAACAGGGTTACAGCCCCAGCATTTT
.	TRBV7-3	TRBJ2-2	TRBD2	CASSSGLARNTGELFF	TGTGCCAGCAGCTCGGGACTAGCGCGGAACACCGGGGAGCTGTTTTTT
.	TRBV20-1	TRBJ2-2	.	CSARATGELFF	TGCAGTGCTAGAGCGACCGGGGAGCTGTTTTTT
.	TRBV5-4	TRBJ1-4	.	CASSLSPTNEKLFF	TGTGCCAGCAGCTTGTCCCCAACTAATGAAAAACTGTTTTTT
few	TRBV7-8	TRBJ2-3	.	CASGGVNTDTQYF	TGTGCCAGCGGAGGTGTTAACACAGATACGCAGTATTTT
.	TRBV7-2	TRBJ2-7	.	CASSLVTDRLEQYF	TGTGCCAGCAGCTTAGTCACGGACCGGCTGGAGCAGTACTTC
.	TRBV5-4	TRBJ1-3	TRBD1	CASSYDRGTGNTIYF	TGTGCCAGCAGCTACGACAGGGGGACTGGAAACACCATATATTTT